The T cell receptor (beta chain) described here comes from a study of T cells in narcolepsy. About the research overall: Patients with NT1 or NT2 and healthy control donors were enrolled.

Findings and caveats of the study: Autoreactive HCRT-specific and TRIB2-specific clonotypes were marked in same-patient CSF-versus-blood CD4+ comparisons. Blood of same and different patients, but not healthy controls, reportedly held recurring autoreactive clonotypes. In some patient and control memory CD4+ samples, autoreactive clones were absent.

Sequencing was performed with immunoSEQ multiplex PCR; in TCRdb, only in-frame clones are kept and a portion is missing. The sample records about 35,000 clones, 65% to 85% being singletons. Germline CDR1 is MNHNS and CDR2 is SASEGT. Trimming cost V 6 bases and J 4 bases, with 6 bases left between them. The CDR3 spans 11 residues. Of note for this clone: Antigen unknown.

V gene TRBV6-1 combines with J gene TRBJ2-5; no reliable D call. This receptor was obtained from a human donor in good health. The sample taken for sequencing was memory (CD45RA-) CD4+ T cells from blood. The CDR3: CASSPLETQYF. The CDR3, as DNA: TGTGCCAGCAGCCCTCTAGAGACCCAGTACTTC.